These 32 T cell receptor beta chains originate from one sample sequenced in a study of low-dose radiotherapy and immunotherapy resistance in tumors. The time point here: before trial treatment. For amplifying TCRs, the PCR ran for approximately 18 cycles with Phusion, which was used together with a constant-region primer and the adapter on the V primers. TCRdb fed the reads into MiXCR, producing one record per CDR3 protein. The sample holds about 46,000 distinct CDR3 sequences; 10% to 15% are singletons and the top ten take roughly 6.2%. Sequenced material: PBMCs, taken before treatment. All receptors derive from a female donor with ovarian cancer.

At least ten counts were recorded for this clonotype. The gene calls are TRBV2 and TRBJ2-5, with 7 positions matching TRBD2. Germline values: CDR1 SNHLY, CDR2 FYNNEI. The CDR3 covers 13 residues. The junction had 7 bases not matched to a gene; V was cut back by 9 bases and J by 3 bases. In DNA, the CDR3 is TGTGCCAGGAGGCGGGAGTGGGAAGAGACCCAGTACTTC. Its translation: CARRREWEETQYF. The full variable domain, in which reference TRBV2 and TRBJ2-5 provide the parts outside the CDR3, is EPEVTQTPSHQVTQMGQEVILRCVPISNHLYFYWYRQILGQKVEFLVSFYNNEISEKSEIFDDQFSVERPDGSNFTLKIRSTKLEDSAMYFCARRREWEETQYFGPGTRLLVL.

This clonotype was detected many times. V usage is TRBV6-6 and J usage is TRBJ2-7; TRBD1 aligns across 10 bases. V gave up 6 bases and J gave up 4 bases; unmatched junction bases: 9. This CDR3 comprises 15 residues. The germline V gene has CDR1 MNHNY and CDR2 SVGAGI (reference sequence). CDR3 residues: CASRSRQGAGYEQYF. The CDR3 DNA sequence: TGTGCCAGCAGATCCCGACAGGGGGCGGGTTACGAGCAGTACTTC.

This clonotype showed up many times. V gene TRBV28 combines with J gene TRBJ2-6; D perhaps matches TRBD1 (6 bases). The CDR3 runs 18 residues. The germline gives CDR1 MDHEN, CDR2 SYDVKM. The germline V and J ends were trimmed by 6 bases and 0 bases, with 18 bases remaining between them. The CDR3 loop reads CASRSQLGAFSGANVLTF. The CDR3 DNA follows: TGTGCCAGCAGATCACAGCTGGGGGCCTTCTCTGGGGCCAACGTCCTGACTTTC.

This clonotype appeared many times. V and J are TRBV4-1 and TRBJ2-1, with D possibly TRBD1 on 6 matching bases. Germline V gene lookup returns CDR1 MGHRA and CDR2 YSYEKL. Trimming cost V 9 bases and J 4 bases, with 19 bases left between them. This CDR3 region has 15 residues. The chain's CDR3 is CASRPSEGVYNEQFF. As DNA, the CDR3 is TGCGCCAGTCGCCCTAGTGAGGGGGTATACAATGAGCAGTTCTTC.

Only a few counts were recorded for this clonotype. The chain employs TRBV5-1 and TRBJ2-1; 8 bases agree with TRBD2. The CDR3 consists of 14 residues. V shed 7 bases, J shed 7 bases, and the junction held 10 bases outside the gene matches. Germline CDR1 is SGHRS and CDR2 is YFSETQ. CDR3 residues: CASWGLVSGNEQFF. CDR3 coding DNA: TGCGCCAGCTGGGGACTAGTTTCTGGGAATGAGCAGTTCTTC.

Only a few counts were recorded for this clonotype. The rearrangement uses TRBV5-1 and TRBJ2-6; D perhaps matches TRBD1 (6 bases). This CDR3 region has 15 residues. V was cut by 4 bases and J by 2 bases, with 10 bases left in between. The germline gives CDR1 SGHRS, CDR2 YFSETQ. CDR3 sequence: CASSSTGTGANVLTF. In nucleotides, the CDR3 is TGCGCCAGCAGCAGTACAGGGACTGGGGCCAACGTCCTGACTTTC.

This clonotype was picked up many times. The V call is TRBV28, the J call TRBJ1-4, with 7 bases matching TRBD1. CDR1 is MDHEN, CDR2 SYDVKM, per germline. This CDR3 is built from 16 residues. The J segment lost 0 bases and the V segment lost 3 bases, leaving 4 bases of the junction unmatched. CDR3: CASSLTGIATNEKLFF. The CDR3 nucleotides are TGTGCCAGCAGTTTGACAGGGATCGCAACTAATGAAAAACTGTTTTTT. Based on the CDR3 plus reference TRBV28 and TRBJ1-4, the full variable domain is DVKVTQSSRYLVKRTGEKVFLECVQDMDHENMFWYRQDPGLGLRLIYFSYDVKMKEKGDIPEGYSVSREKKERFSLILESASTNQTSMYLCASSLTGIATNEKLFFGSGTQLSVL.

The V call is TRBV11-3, the J call TRBJ2-1; D remains unclear. The germline CDR1 and CDR2 sequences are SGHNT and YENEEA. V was cut by 5 bases and J by 4 bases, with 12 bases left in between. There are 14 residues in the CDR3. The CDR3: CASSLRPEYNEQFF. In nucleotides, the CDR3 is TGTGCCAGCAGCCTACGGCCTGAATACAATGAGCAGTTCTTC.

This clonotype was counted many times. This chain links TRBV20-1 with TRBJ2-7, with 9 bases aligning to TRBD2. The germline V gene encodes CDR1 DFQATT and CDR2 SNEGSKA (reference sequence). The CDR3 loop spans 16 amino acids. Losses at the gene ends were 0 bases for V and 0 bases for J; bases not matched to a gene: 6. The CDR3 nucleotides are TGCAGTGCTAGAGATTCTGCTAGCGGGACCTCCTACGAGCAGTACTTC. Its translation is CSARDSASGTSYEQYF.

This clonotype was observed a few times. CDR3: CASTPRSQRGSTDTQYF. DNA of the CDR3: TGCGCCAGCACCCCCCGCAGCCAGCGGGGGAGCACAGATACGCAGTATTTT. The V call is TRBV4-1, the J call TRBJ2-3; 8 nucleotides match TRBD2. The trim removed 7 bases at V and 0 bases at J, leaving 12 bases unmatched. This CDR3 has 17 amino acids. Per the germline V gene, CDR1 is MGHRA and CDR2 is YSYEKL.

This clonotype occurred many times. This chain uses TRBV30 with TRBJ2-7; 8 positions match TRBD1. There are 13 residues in the CDR3. Germline CDR1 and CDR2: GTSNPN and SVGIG (reference sequence). J gave up 4 bases and V 8 bases, and 10 bases lay outside the gene matches. The chain's CDR3 is CARRDRKEYEQYF. CDR3 nucleotide sequence: TGTGCCCGCCGGGACAGGAAAGAGTACGAGCAGTACTTC.

This clonotype was seen at least ten times. The V gene is TRBV5-1, the J gene TRBJ2-7; weak D call: TRBD2 (6 bases). The germline gives CDR1 SGHRS, CDR2 YFSETQ. Trimming pared 9 bases from V and 1 base from J, leaving 17 bases between. The CDR3 is made up of 14 amino acids. CDR3: CATRELASSYEQYF. CDR3 coding DNA: TGCGCCACCCGAGAGCTAGCGTCGTCCTACGAGCAGTACTTC.

The chain uses TRBV27 and TRBJ2-2; D gene ambiguous. The germline gives CDR1 MNHEY, CDR2 SMNVEV (reference sequence). Between the trimmed V and J ends, which lost 4 bases and 8 bases, there was a span of 14 bases. This CDR3 is 14 amino acids long. For the CDR3, the DNA is TGTGCCAGCAGTTCGTTAGAGCTTCTGGGGGAGCTGTTTTTT. Protein product: CASSSLELLGELFF.

As regards this clonotype: A read error is the likely source, as a far larger clone sits one nucleotide away. The V and J genes are TRBV10-3 and TRBJ2-5; D not resolved. CDR3 length: 14 residues. V gave up 3 bases and J gave up 11 bases, with 19 bases separating them. Germline V gene data show CDR1 as ENHRY and CDR2 as SYGVKD. CDR3 in amino acids: CAISDWQSDNEQYF. The CDR3, as DNA: TGTGCCATCAGTGATTGGCAAAGCGACAATGAGCAGTACTTC.

This clonotype was counted at least ten times. The V call is TRBV12-5, the J call TRBJ2-1, with D perhaps TRBD1 or TRBD2 (5 bases each). V was trimmed by 10 bases and J by 9 bases, leaving 16 bases between them. CDR3 length equals 12 residues. The germline V gene has CDR1 LGHNT and CDR2 FRNRAP. The CDR3 spells CATSLGTGEQFF. The CDR3 region has the DNA TGTGCTACCTCACTGGGGACGGGTGAGCAGTTCTTC.

This clonotype was detected ten times or more. V is TRBV2 and J is TRBJ2-5, with 7 bases aligning to TRBD2. The CDR3 spans 17 residues. Per germline, CDR1 SNHLY and CDR2 FYNNEI. Losses at the gene ends were 0 bases for V and 3 bases for J; bases not matched to a gene: 10. The CDR3 bases are TGTGCCAGCAGTGAAGCAAGGCCGGGGGGTGTCAAAGAGACCCAGTACTTC. It codes for CASSEARPGGVKETQYF. Using reference TRBV2 and TRBJ2-5 for the parts outside the CDR3, the full variable domain is EPEVTQTPSHQVTQMGQEVILRCVPISNHLYFYWYRQILGQKVEFLVSFYNNEISEKSEIFDDQFSVERPDGSNFTLKIRSTKLEDSAMYFCASSEARPGGVKETQYFGPGTRLLVL.

The sample holds many counts of this clonotype. The CDR3 loop reads CASSIKAGADTQYF. CDR3 sequence (DNA): TGTGCCAGTAGTATTAAGGCGGGCGCAGATACGCAGTATTTT. The chain couples TRBV19 to TRBJ2-3; a possible D gene is TRBD2 (5 bases). The CDR3 consists of 14 residues. CDR1 is LNHDA and CDR2 is SQIVND in the germline V gene (reference sequence). V lost 3 bases and J lost 4, with 11 bases in between.

V is TRBV20-1 and J is TRBJ2-1; no clear D gene. V gave up 3 bases and J gave up 1 base, with 10 bases separating them. The germline V gene encodes CDR1 DFQATT and CDR2 SNEGSKA (reference sequence). The CDR3 totals 14 residues. The CDR3: CSASQGRSYNEQFF. The CDR3, as DNA: TGCAGTGCTAGTCAAGGTCGTTCCTACAATGAGCAGTTCTTC.

This clonotype was seen repeatedly, ten times or more. The chain joins TRBV19 to TRBJ1-1, with D maybe TRBD1 (6 bases). The germline V gene encodes CDR1 LNHDA and CDR2 SQIVND (reference sequence). V gave up 8 bases and J gave up 0 bases, with 16 bases separating them. The CDR3 has 15 residues. CDR3 nucleotide sequence: TGTGCCAGTGGAGACCCGGGACACCTGAACACTGAAGCTTTCTTT. As protein: CASGDPGHLNTEAFF.

This clonotype was counted ten times or more. The rearrangement uses TRBV28 and TRBJ1-4; 8 nucleotides match TRBD1. With 2 bases clipped from V and 6 bases from J, the junction kept 5 bases outside the gene matches. Germline-derived CDR1 and CDR2 are MDHEN and SYDVKM. The CDR3 contains 15 residues. CDR3: CASSLAGGGDEKLFF. CDR3 DNA sequence: TGTGCCAGCAGTTTAGCAGGGGGCGGAGATGAAAAACTGTTTTTT.

In this sample, this clonotype turned up many times. The chain recombines TRBV2 with TRBJ2-5; 10 positions agree with TRBD1. The V segment lost 3 bases and the J segment 5 bases; nucleotides outside the gene matches: 3. Germline assignment: CDR1 SNHLY and CDR2 FYNNEI. The CDR3 loop spans 14 amino acids. The CDR3 sequence: CASSETGGKETQYF. The CDR3 coding sequence is TGTGCCAGCAGTGAGACAGGGGGCAAGGAGACCCAGTACTTC.

The sample holds many counts of this clonotype. The chain is built from TRBV29-1 and TRBJ2-5, with D unresolved. The CDR3 is 15 amino acids. Trimming took 1 base from V and 1 from J, leaving 13 bases between them. CDR1 and CDR2 (germline): SQVTM, ANQGSEA. CDR3 DNA: TGCAGCGTTGAAGGGTCATACCCGGCCCAAGAGACCCAGTACTTC. Amino acids: CSVEGSYPAQETQYF. The complete variable domain, with remaining parts taken from reference TRBV29-1 and TRBJ2-5, reads SAVISQKPSRDICQRGTSLTIQCQVDSQVTMMFWYRQQPGQSLTLIATANQGSEATYESGFVIDKFPISRPNLTFSTLTVSNMSPEDSSIYLCSVEGSYPAQETQYFGPGTRLLVL.

As to this clonotype: This likely reflects a read error, since a far larger clone is one base away. The chain has TRBV5-3 and TRBJ2-2; D might be TRBD1 (5 bases). TRBV5-3 carries the ORF label, with uncertain function. The CDR3 runs to 17 residues. This chain's CDR3 is CASSCTPPQGRAGELFF. CDR3 sequence (DNA): TGTGCCAGCAGCTGTACTCCCCCCCAGGGTCGGGCCGGGGAGCTGTTTTTT.

This clonotype was observed many times. The V call is TRBV12-3 or TRBV12-4, the J call TRBJ2-1; no definite D call. The ends were cut back, 3 bases at V and 7 bases at J, with 16 bases in the middle. There are 15 residues in the CDR3. CDR3 region: CASSFSSRANNEQFF. CDR3 bases: TGTGCCAGCAGTTTCTCGTCCCGGGCTAATAATGAGCAGTTCTTC.

In its sample, this clonotype was seen many times. The V and J genes are TRBV29-1 and TRBJ2-3; perhaps D is TRBD1 or TRBD2 (5 bases each). CDR1 and CDR2 (germline): SQVTM, ANQGSEA. V was clipped by 3 bases and J by 4 bases, with 8 bases between them. This CDR3 comprises 12 residues. CDR3 sequence reads: CSVEGVSDTQYF. The CDR3 DNA reads as TGCAGCGTTGAGGGGGTTTCAGATACGCAGTATTTT.

This clonotype was counted at least ten times. The rearrangement uses TRBV7-8 and TRBJ2-1; TRBD2 matches 11 bases. V shed 8 bases, J shed 6 bases, and the junction held 6 bases outside the gene matches. Germline CDR1 is SGHVS and CDR2 is FQNEAQ. The CDR3 sequence is 14 residues long. The CDR3 bases are TGTGCCAGCGGACTAGCGGGCCTGTCCAATGAGCAGTTCTTC. The encoded protein is CASGLAGLSNEQFF.

The chain couples TRBV4-3 to TRBJ2-2, with D tentatively TRBD2 (6 bases). The V end was cut by 2 bases, the J end by 1 base, with 14 bases between. Germline assignment: CDR1 LGHNA and CDR2 YSLEER. This CDR3 has 17 residues. DNA of the CDR3: TGCGCCAGCAGCCAAACGCGTGAGCGGGTGAACACCGGGGAGCTGTTTTTT. Its translation is CASSQTRERVNTGELFF.

This clonotype has a count of ten or more. This sequence joins TRBV6-5 and TRBJ1-2; no firm D call. Trimming removed 4 bases at V and 3 bases at J, with 18 bases between. There are 16 residues in the CDR3. In germline, CDR1 is MNHEY, CDR2 SVGAGI. The CDR3 sequence: CASSSPGLGNYYGYTF. The DNA of the CDR3 is TGTGCCAGCAGTTCGCCTGGGTTGGGGAATTACTATGGCTACACCTTC.

This clonotype was seen more than once but under ten times. J is TRBJ2-1 and V is TRBV4-1, with 10 bases lining up with TRBD1. This CDR3 is 15 amino acids long. Trimming cost V 4 bases and J 8 bases; bases outside gene matches: 8. Germline V gene sequence: CDR1 MGHRA, CDR2 YSYEKL. CDR3 in amino acids: CASSLTPGQGYEQFF. The CDR3 DNA sequence: TGCGCCAGCAGCCTCACGCCGGGACAGGGGTATGAGCAGTTCTTC.

The chain couples TRBV12-3 or TRBV12-4 to TRBJ2-1; no definite D call. V was clipped by 6 bases and J by 4 bases, with 13 bases between them. This CDR3 is 14 amino acids long. CDR3 nucleotide sequence: TGTGCCAGCAGGATCCAGCGAAGGTACAATGAGCAGTTCTTC. As protein: CASRIQRRYNEQFF.

This clonotype was seen at least ten times. The rearrangement uses TRBV30 and TRBJ2-2, with D perhaps matching TRBD2 (7 bases). The CDR3 is 15 residues long. Germline CDR1 reads GTSNPN; CDR2 reads SVGIG (reference sequence). V gave up 2 bases and J gave up 5 bases, with 15 bases separating them. The CDR3 here is CAWSKGGLGTGELFF. Here the CDR3 DNA reads TGTGCCTGGAGTAAGGGGGGGCTGGGGACCGGGGAGCTGTTTTTT. Complete variable domain (other parts from reference TRBV30 and TRBJ2-2): SQTIHQWPATLVQPVGSPLSLECTVEGTSNPNLYWYRQAAGRGLQLLFYSVGIGQISSEVPQNLSASRPQDRQFILSSKKLLLSDSGFYLCAWSKGGLGTGELFFGEGSRLTVL.

This clonotype was observed at least ten times. The chain combines TRBV9 with TRBJ2-7; D gene unclear. There are 11 residues in the CDR3. CDR1 SGDLS and CDR2 YYNGEE come from the germline V gene. The V end lost 0 bases, the J end lost 5 bases, and 3 bases lay between the germline ends. The CDR3 bases are TGTGCCAGCAGCGTAGGGGACGAGCAGTACTTC. Translating it yields CASSVGDEQYF.